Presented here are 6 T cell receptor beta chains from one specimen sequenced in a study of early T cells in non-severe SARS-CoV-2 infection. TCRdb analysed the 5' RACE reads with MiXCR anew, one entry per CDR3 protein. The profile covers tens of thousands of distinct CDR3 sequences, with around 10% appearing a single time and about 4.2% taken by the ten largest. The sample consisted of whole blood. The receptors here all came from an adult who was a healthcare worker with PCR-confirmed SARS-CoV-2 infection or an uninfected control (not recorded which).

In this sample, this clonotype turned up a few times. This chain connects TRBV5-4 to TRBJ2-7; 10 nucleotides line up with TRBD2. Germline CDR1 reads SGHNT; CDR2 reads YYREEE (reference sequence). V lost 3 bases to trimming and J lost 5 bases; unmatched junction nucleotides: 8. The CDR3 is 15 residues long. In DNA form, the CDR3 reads TGTGCCAGCAGCTCAATCCCGGGGACTAGCGACGAGCAGTACTTC. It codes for CASSSIPGTSDEQYF.

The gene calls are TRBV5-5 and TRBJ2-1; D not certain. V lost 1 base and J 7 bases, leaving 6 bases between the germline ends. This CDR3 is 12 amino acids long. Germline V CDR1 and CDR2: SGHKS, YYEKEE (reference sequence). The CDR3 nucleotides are TGTGCCAGCAGCTTGATCTGGAATGAGCAGTTCTTC. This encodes CASSLIWNEQFF. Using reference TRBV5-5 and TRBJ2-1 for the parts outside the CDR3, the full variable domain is DAGVTQSPTHLIKTRGQQVTLRCSPISGHKSVSWYQQVLGQGPQFIFQYYEKEERGRGNFPDRFSARQFPNYSSELNVNALLLGDSALYLCASSLIWNEQFFGPGTRLTVL.

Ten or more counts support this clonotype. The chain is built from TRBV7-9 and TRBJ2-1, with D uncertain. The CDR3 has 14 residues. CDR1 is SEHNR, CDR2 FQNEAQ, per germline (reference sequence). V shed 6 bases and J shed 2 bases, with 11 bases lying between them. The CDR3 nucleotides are TGTGCCAGCAGTCACTCCGGGCCCTACAATGAGCAGTTCTTC. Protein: CASSHSGPYNEQFF.

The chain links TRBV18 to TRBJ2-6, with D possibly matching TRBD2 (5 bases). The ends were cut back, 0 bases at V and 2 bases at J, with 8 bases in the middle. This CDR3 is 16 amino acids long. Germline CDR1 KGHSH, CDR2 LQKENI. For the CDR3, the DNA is TGTGCCAGCTCACCACCCGGGATCGCTGGGGCCAACGTCCTGACTTTC. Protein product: CASSPPGIAGANVLTF.

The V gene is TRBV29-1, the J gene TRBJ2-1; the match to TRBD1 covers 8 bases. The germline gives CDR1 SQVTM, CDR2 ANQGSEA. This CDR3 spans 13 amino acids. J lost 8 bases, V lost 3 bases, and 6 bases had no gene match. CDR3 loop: CSVERQGTYEQFF. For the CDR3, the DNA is TGCAGCGTTGAGAGACAGGGGACCTATGAGCAGTTCTTC.

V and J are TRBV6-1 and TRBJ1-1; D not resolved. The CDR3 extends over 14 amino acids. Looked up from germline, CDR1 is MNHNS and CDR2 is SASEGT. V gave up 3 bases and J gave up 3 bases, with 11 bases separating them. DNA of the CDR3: TGTGCCAGCAGTGAGTTAGGGAAGGACACTGAAGCTTTCTTT. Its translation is CASSELGKDTEAFF.